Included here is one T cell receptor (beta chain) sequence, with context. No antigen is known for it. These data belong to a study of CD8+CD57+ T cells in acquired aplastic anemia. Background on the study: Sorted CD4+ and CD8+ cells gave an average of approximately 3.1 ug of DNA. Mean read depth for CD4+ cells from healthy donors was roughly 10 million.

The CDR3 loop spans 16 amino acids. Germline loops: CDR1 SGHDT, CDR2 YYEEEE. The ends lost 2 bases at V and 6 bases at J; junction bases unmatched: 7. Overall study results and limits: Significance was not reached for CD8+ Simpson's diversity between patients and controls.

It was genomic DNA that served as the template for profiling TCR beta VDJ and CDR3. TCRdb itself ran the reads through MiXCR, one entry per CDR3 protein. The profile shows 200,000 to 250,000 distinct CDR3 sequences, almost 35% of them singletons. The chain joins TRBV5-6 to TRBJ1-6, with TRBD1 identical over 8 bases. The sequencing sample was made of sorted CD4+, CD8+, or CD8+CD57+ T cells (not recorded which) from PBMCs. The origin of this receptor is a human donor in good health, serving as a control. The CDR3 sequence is CASSFSPDRANSPLHF. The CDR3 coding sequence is TGTGCCAGCAGCTTTAGCCCGGACAGGGCTAATTCACCCCTCCACTTT.